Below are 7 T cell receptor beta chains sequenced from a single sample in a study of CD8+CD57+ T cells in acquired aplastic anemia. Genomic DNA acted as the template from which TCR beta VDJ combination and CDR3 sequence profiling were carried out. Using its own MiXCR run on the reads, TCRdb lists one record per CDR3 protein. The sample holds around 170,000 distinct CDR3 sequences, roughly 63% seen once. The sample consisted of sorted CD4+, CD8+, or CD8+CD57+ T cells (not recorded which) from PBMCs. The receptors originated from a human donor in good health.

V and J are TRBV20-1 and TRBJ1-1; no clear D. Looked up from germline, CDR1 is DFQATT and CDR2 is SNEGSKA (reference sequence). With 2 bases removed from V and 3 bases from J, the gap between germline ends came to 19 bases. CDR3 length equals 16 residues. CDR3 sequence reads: CSARPRSFLGHTEAFF. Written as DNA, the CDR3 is TGCAGTGCTAGACCCCGGTCCTTTCTCGGCCACACTGAAGCTTTCTTT.

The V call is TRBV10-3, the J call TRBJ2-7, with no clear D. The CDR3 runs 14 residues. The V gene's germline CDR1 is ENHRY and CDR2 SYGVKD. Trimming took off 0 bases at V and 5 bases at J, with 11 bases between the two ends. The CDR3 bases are TGTGCCATCAGTGAGTCGAGTCCCCTCGACGAGCAGTACTTC. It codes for CAISESSPLDEQYF.

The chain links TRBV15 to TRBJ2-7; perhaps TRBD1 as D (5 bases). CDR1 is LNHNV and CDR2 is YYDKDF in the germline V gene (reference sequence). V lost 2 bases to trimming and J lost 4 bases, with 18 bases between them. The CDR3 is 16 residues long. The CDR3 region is CATSRPVGPQGYEQYF. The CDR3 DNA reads TGTGCCACCAGCAGACCCGTGGGGCCCCAAGGGTACGAGCAGTACTTC.

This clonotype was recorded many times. The CDR3 here is CATSDLEVTSGVTGELFF. The CDR3 DNA sequence: TGTGCCACCAGTGATTTGGAGGTCACTAGCGGCGTCACCGGGGAGCTGTTTTTT. The V gene is TRBV24-1, the J gene TRBJ2-2; 8 positions agree with TRBD2. Trimming removed 0 bases from V and 4 bases from J; junction bases left unmatched: 9. This CDR3 is built from 18 residues. Per the germline V gene, CDR1 is KGHDR and CDR2 is SFDVKD.

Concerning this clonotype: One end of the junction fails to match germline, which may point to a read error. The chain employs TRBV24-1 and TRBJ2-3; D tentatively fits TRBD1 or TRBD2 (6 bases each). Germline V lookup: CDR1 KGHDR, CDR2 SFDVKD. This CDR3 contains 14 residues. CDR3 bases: TGTGCCACCAGCGGGGGCAGATCCACAGATACGCGGTATTTT. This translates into CATSGGRSTDTRYF.

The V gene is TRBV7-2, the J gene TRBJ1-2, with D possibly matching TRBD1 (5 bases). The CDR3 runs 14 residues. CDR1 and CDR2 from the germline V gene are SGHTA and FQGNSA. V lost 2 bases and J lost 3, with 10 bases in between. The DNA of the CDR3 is TGTGCCAGCAGCTTACCGGACAACCACTATGGCTACACCTTC. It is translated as CASSLPDNHYGYTF.

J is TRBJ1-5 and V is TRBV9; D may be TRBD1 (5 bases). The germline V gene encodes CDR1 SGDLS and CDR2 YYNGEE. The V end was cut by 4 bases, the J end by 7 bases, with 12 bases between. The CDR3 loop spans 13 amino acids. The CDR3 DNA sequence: TGTGCCAGCAGCAGGAGCTGGGGGCAGCCCCAGCATTTT. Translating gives CASSRSWGQPQHF.